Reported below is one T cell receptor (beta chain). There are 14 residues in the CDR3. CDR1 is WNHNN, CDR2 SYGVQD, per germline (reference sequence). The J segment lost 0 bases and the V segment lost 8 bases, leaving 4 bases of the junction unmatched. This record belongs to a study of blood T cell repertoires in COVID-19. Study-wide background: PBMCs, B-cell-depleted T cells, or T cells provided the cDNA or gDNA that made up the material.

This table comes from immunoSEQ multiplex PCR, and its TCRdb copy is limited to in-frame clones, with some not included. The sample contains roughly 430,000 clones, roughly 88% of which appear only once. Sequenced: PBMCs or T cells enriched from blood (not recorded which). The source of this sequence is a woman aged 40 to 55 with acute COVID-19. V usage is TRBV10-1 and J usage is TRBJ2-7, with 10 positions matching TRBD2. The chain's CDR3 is CASSRTSGSYEQYF. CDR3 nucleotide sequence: TGCGCCAGCTCTCGGACTAGCGGCTCCTACGAGCAGTACTTC.